This TCR beta chain was retrieved from a study of neurological immune-mediated disorders. This clonotype was observed at least ten times. Its antigen is not known. Synthesis of cDNA used 5'RACE (with 10-nucleotide random UMIs). TCRdb analysed the 5' RACE reads with MiXCR anew, one entry per CDR3 protein. The sample yields approximately 30,000 distinct CDR3 sequences, 15% seen once. Overall study results and limits: Whereas HTLV-1-associated myelopathy showed the most TCR clonal expansion, multiple sclerosis showed the least, with levels below those of healthy controls.

For the unsorted libraries, 2 million PBMCs stored at -80 C served as input. V lost 2 bases and J lost 8, with 9 bases in between. Germline assignment: CDR1 DFQATT and CDR2 SNEGSKA (reference sequence). This CDR3 has 11 amino acids. Material for sequencing was PBMCs. The source is a man in his sixties or seventies in good health. This chain joins TRBV20-1 and TRBJ1-1; D not certain. The CDR3 loop reads CSARTQLEAFF. The CDR3 DNA sequence: TGCAGTGCTAGAACACAACTGGAAGCTTTCTTT.